The clone carrying this T cell receptor (beta chain) was recorded many times. This sample is part of a study of identical twins. One entry per CDR3 protein, called by TCRdb with MiXCR from the 5' RACE reads. The sample lists 250,000 or so distinct CDR3 sequences; roughly 13% were seen once. V was clipped by 2 bases and J by 3 bases; unmatched bases: 4. The CDR3 contains 15 residues. The same sample was also studied in work on yellow fever vaccine responses in identical twins.

The TCR was taken from a woman aged 18-29 years in good health. The V call is TRBV12-3 or TRBV12-4, the J call TRBJ2-3; TRBD2 aligns across 8 bases. Sequences were obtained from memory (CD45RO+) T cells sorted from blood. CDR3 nucleotide sequence: TGTGCCAGCAGTTTATGGGCTAGCGGGACAGATACGCAGTATTTT. Residues: CASSLWASGTDTQYF.